Shown below are 20 T cell receptor beta chains from a single sample sequenced in a study of immune evolution from preneoplasia to lung adenocarcinoma. TCRdb keeps only in-frame clones here, not all; method: immunoSEQ multiplex PCR. The table includes 20,000 to 25,000 clones, roughly 80% detected once. Sequencing input: FFPE invasive lung adenocarcinoma tissue. The source of these receptors is a person in their sixties with lung adenocarcinoma.

As to this clone: Other DNA variants within this sample encode the same CDR3. The chain links TRBV6-5 to TRBJ1-1; perhaps TRBD1 as D (6 bases). V was clipped by 7 bases and J by 3 bases, with 15 bases between them. Germline lookup yields CDR1 MNHEY and CDR2 SVGAGI. This CDR3 has 14 residues. The CDR3 sequence: CASKGGFRDTEAFF. CDR3 in DNA: TGTGCCAGCAAGGGGGGTTTTCGAGACACTGAAGCTTTCTTT.

V is TRBV4-1 and J is TRBJ1-4, with D unresolved. Germline V gene lookup returns CDR1 MGHRA and CDR2 YSYEKL. Deletions cut 4 bases from V and 6 bases from J, with 3 bases between. The CDR3 has 11 residues. For the CDR3, the DNA is TGCGCCAGCAGCCTCCATGAAAAACTGTTTTTT. Amino acids: CASSLHEKLFF.

The table lists this clone with a few counts. This chain links TRBV18 with TRBJ2-2, with 7 bases aligning to TRBD1. J was trimmed by 4 bases and V by 7 bases; bases with no gene match: 9. Germline CDR1 KGHSH, CDR2 LQKENI. There are 15 residues in the CDR3. CDR3 amino acids: CASYPGGASTGELFF. In DNA form, the CDR3 reads TGTGCCAGCTACCCAGGGGGTGCGAGCACCGGGGAGCTGTTTTTT.

This sequence joins TRBV7-9 and TRBJ2-4, with 9 nucleotides matching TRBD1. V lost 2 bases to trimming and J lost 0 bases; unmatched junction nucleotides: 5. The CDR3 length is 17 residues. CDR1 and CDR2 from the germline V gene are SEHNR and FQNEAQ (reference sequence). CDR3 nucleotides: TGTGCCAGCAGCTTAACAGGGGGCCCTTTAGCCAAAAACATTCAGTACTTC. Its translation: CASSLTGGPLAKNIQYF.

The rearrangement uses TRBV28 and TRBJ2-7, with TRBD2 matching over 10 bases. V was clipped by 9 bases and J by 2 bases; unmatched bases: 4. The CDR3 consists of 13 residues. Germline V gives CDR1 MDHEN, CDR2 SYDVKM. The CDR3 is CASRAGGPYEQYF. In DNA form, the CDR3 reads TGTGCCAGTAGAGCGGGAGGGCCCTACGAGCAGTACTTC.

The rearrangement links TRBV9 to TRBJ2-2; D gene ambiguous. The CDR3 sequence is 13 residues long. The V end lost 3 bases, the J end lost 6 bases, and 9 bases lay between the germline ends. CDR1 and CDR2 (germline): SGDLS, YYNGEE. The CDR3 bases are TGTGCCAGCAGCGCCGCGGTCCCCGGGGAGCTGTTTTTT. Translated, it gives CASSAAVPGELFF.

The chain combines TRBV18 with TRBJ1-1; D might be TRBD1 (6 bases). This CDR3 contains 15 residues. Germline CDR1 reads KGHSH; CDR2 reads LQKENI. V was shortened by 3 bases and J by 1 base, with 12 bases between the two germline ends. Here the CDR3 reads CASSPRGGPNTEAFF. CDR3 bases: TGTGCCAGCTCACCCCGCGGGGGGCCGAACACTGAAGCTTTCTTT.

This chain connects TRBV28 to TRBJ1-4; D perhaps matches TRBD1 (5 bases). Trimming took off 3 bases at V and 5 bases at J, with 10 bases between the two ends. CDR1 is MDHEN, CDR2 SYDVKM, per germline. CDR3 size: 14 residues. CDR3 DNA: TGTGCCAGCAGTTTTACGGACACAAATGAAAAACTGTTTTTT. Protein sequence: CASSFTDTNEKLFF. Using reference TRBV28 and TRBJ1-4 for the parts outside the CDR3, the full variable domain is DVKVTQSSRYLVKRTGEKVFLECVQDMDHENMFWYRQDPGLGLRLIYFSYDVKMKEKGDIPEGYSVSREKKERFSLILESASTNQTSMYLCASSFTDTNEKLFFGSGTQLSVL.

The gene calls are TRBV6-1 and TRBJ1-1; D might be TRBD1 (5 bases). CDR3 size: 14 residues. Germline CDR1 reads MNHNS; CDR2 reads SASEGT. V lost 3 bases and J lost 6, with 14 bases in between. The chain's CDR3 is CASSERTISPEAFF. CDR3 in DNA: TGTGCCAGCAGTGAGAGGACAATAAGCCCTGAAGCTTTCTTT.

V gene TRBV29-1 combines with J gene TRBJ1-1; D is possibly TRBD1 (5 bases). This CDR3 region has 12 residues. The germline V and J ends were trimmed by 4 bases and 4 bases, with 10 bases remaining between them. Germline V gene data show CDR1 as SQVTM and CDR2 as ANQGSEA. This CDR3 is CSVARGTTEAFF. The CDR3 nucleotides read TGCAGCGTTGCACGGGGGACCACTGAAGCTTTCTTT.

The V call is TRBV6-6, the J call TRBJ2-4; D could derive from TRBD1 or TRBD2 (7 bases each). V shed 6 bases and J shed 3 bases, with 15 bases lying between them. From germline, CDR1 is MNHNY and CDR2 SVGAGI (reference sequence). The CDR3 sequence is 15 residues long. The CDR3: CASSLRGGVKNIQYF. CDR3 DNA sequence: TGTGCCAGCAGCCTCAGGGGGGGTGTCAAAAACATTCAGTACTTC.

This chain joins TRBV30 and TRBJ1-2; possible D gene TRBD1, 6 bases. Deletions cut 3 bases from V and 0 bases from J, with 14 bases between. Germline V CDR1 and CDR2: GTSNPN, SVGIG (reference sequence). The CDR3 contains 15 residues. The CDR3 DNA is TGTGCCTGGAGACCGAACAGGGTTTCTAACTATGGCTACACCTTC. It encodes CAWRPNRVSNYGYTF.

V usage is TRBV7-3 and J usage is TRBJ2-2; D is perhaps TRBD2 (5 bases). CDR1 is SGHTA, CDR2 FQGTGA, per germline. This CDR3 contains 15 residues. V was cut by 0 bases and J by 7 bases, with 12 bases left in between. The CDR3 reads CASSLTLAGGGELFF. CDR3 DNA sequence: TGTGCCAGCAGCTTAACTCTAGCCGGTGGCGGGGAGCTGTTTTTT.

This chain uses TRBV10-1 with TRBJ2-1; possible D gene TRBD2, 5 bases. CDR1 is WNHNN and CDR2 is SYGVQD in the germline V gene (reference sequence). V lost 3 bases and J 9 bases, leaving 15 bases between the germline ends. The length of the CDR3 is 14 residues. The CDR3 coding sequence is TGCGCCAGCAGTGAAACGGGAAAGTGGAGTGAGCAGTTCTTC. This translates into CASSETGKWSEQFF.

The V call is TRBV28, the J call TRBJ1-2; 8 nucleotides match TRBD1. This CDR3 has 14 residues. The germline gives CDR1 MDHEN, CDR2 SYDVKM. Germline trimming cut 10 bases from V and 7 bases from J; bases unmatched to any gene: 14. The CDR3 coding sequence is TGTGCCACATTACCCCCCGGACAGGGACGTGGCTACACCTTC. It yields the protein CATLPPGQGRGYTF.

The chain couples TRBV2 to TRBJ2-3; D unclear. V lost 6 bases and J lost 2, with 12 bases in between. This CDR3 contains 14 residues. The germline gives CDR1 SNHLY, CDR2 FYNNEI. Written as DNA, the CDR3 is TGTGCCAGCAGACCCTGGATGACCACAGATACGCAGTATTTT. Its translation is CASRPWMTTDTQYF. Together with reference TRBV2 and TRBJ2-3, the CDR3 gives the full variable domain: EPEVTQTPSHQVTQMGQEVILRCVPISNHLYFYWYRQILGQKVEFLVSFYNNEISEKSEIFDDQFSVERPDGSNFTLKIRSTKLEDSAMYFCASRPWMTTDTQYFGPGTRLTVL.

This chain joins TRBV5-4 and TRBJ2-7; TRBD2 might be the D (5 bases). Deletions cut 1 base from V and 1 base from J, with 21 bases between. This CDR3 is built from 18 residues. Per germline, CDR1 SGHNT and CDR2 YYREEE (reference sequence). The CDR3, as DNA: TGTGCCAGCAGCTTGCTAAGGGCAGGAGGCGAAGGGTCCTACGAGCAGTACTTC. Its protein is CASSLLRAGGEGSYEQYF.

The V and J genes are TRBV5-4 and TRBJ2-3; 8 bases match TRBD1. CDR1 and CDR2 (germline): SGHNT, YYREEE (reference sequence). This CDR3 region has 16 residues. Losses at the gene ends were 5 bases for V and 0 bases for J; bases not matched to a gene: 8. This CDR3 reads CASRRDRTTSTDTQYF. The CDR3 DNA reads as TGTGCCAGCAGGCGGGACAGGACCACTAGCACAGATACGCAGTATTTT.

V is TRBV7-2 and J is TRBJ2-1, with 10 bases identical to TRBD1. Germline V gene data show CDR1 as SGHTA and CDR2 as FQGNSA. Trimming at V came to 5 bases and at J to 7 bases, leaving 5 bases not matched to a gene. This CDR3 spans 14 amino acids. CDR3 in DNA: TGTGCCAGCAGCCGGGACAGGGGAGGGAATGAGCAGTTCTTC. It codes for CASSRDRGGNEQFF.

The chain is built from TRBV6-6 and TRBJ2-3; D gene ambiguous. Germline-derived CDR1 and CDR2 are MNHNY and SVGAGI (reference sequence). Trimming shortened V by 6 bases and J by 0 bases, and 13 bases separated the two germline ends. The CDR3 is made up of 15 amino acids. In DNA form, the CDR3 reads TGTGCCAGCAGGCCGACCCAAGCTAGCACAGATACGCAGTATTTT. It yields the protein CASRPTQASTDTQYF.